The 23 T cell receptor beta chains reported below all come from one sample, sequenced in a study of shared clonotypes between healthy human individuals. Repertoires were generated with immunoSEQ multiplex PCR, while TCRdb's copy carries only in-frame clones and drops some. The sample includes over a million clones, around 78% of them seen just once. The sample comprised memory CD4+ T cells from PBMCs. The subset: CD45RA-negative fraction. These receptors all stem from a man aged 18 to 35 in good health. Some clones in this sample may be carry-over from other donors' samples.

This rearrangement joins TRBV7-6 to TRBJ2-2; a possible D gene is TRBD1 (5 bases). The CDR3 totals 15 residues. CDR1 and CDR2 from the germline V gene are SGHVS and FNYEAQ. Between the trimmed V and J ends, which lost 6 bases and 1 base, there was a span of 12 bases. The DNA for the CDR3 is TGTGCCAGCAGAACCGACACAGGGAACACCGGGGAGCTGTTTTTT. It specifies CASRTDTGNTGELFF.

This clone was recorded a few times. The chain uses TRBV9 and TRBJ1-3; 9 bases are shared with TRBD1. The V gene's germline CDR1 is SGDLS and CDR2 YYNGEE. V gave up 4 bases and J gave up 2 bases; unmatched junction bases: 7. The CDR3 extends over 16 amino acids. DNA of the CDR3: TGTGCCAGCAGCAAAGGGACAGGGTTAACTGGAAACACCATATATTTT. Its translation: CASSKGTGLTGNTIYF.

The rearrangement uses TRBV29-1 and TRBJ1-4; tentative D call: TRBD1 (5 bases). Per germline, CDR1 SQVTM and CDR2 ANQGSEA. With 6 bases removed from V and 5 bases from J, the gap between germline ends came to 19 bases. This CDR3 is built from 15 residues. CDR3: CSVGFTGTANEKLFF. In DNA, the CDR3 is TGCAGCGTAGGATTTACCGGGACGGCCAATGAAAAACTGTTTTTT. Full variable domain (remainder filled in from reference TRBV29-1 and TRBJ1-4): SAVISQKPSRDICQRGTSLTIQCQVDSQVTMMFWYRQQPGQSLTLIATANQGSEATYESGFVIDKFPISRPNLTFSTLTVSNMSPEDSSIYLCSVGFTGTANEKLFFGSGTQLSVL.

The chain links TRBV27 to TRBJ1-2, with 7 bases identical to TRBD1. Per the germline V gene, CDR1 is MNHEY and CDR2 is SMNVEV (reference sequence). J lost 6 bases, V lost 5 bases, and 12 bases had no gene match. The CDR3 contains 15 residues. The CDR3 sequence is CASSPSRQGGNGYTF. The CDR3 coding sequence is TGTGCCAGCAGTCCTTCCCGACAGGGAGGGAATGGCTACACCTTC.

This clone has just a few counts. The chain couples TRBV29-1 to TRBJ2-1; TRBD1 matches at 8 bases. Germline CDR1 is SQVTM and CDR2 is ANQGSEA. J was trimmed by 7 bases and V by 7 bases; bases with no gene match: 6. CDR3 length: 12 residues. CDR3 amino acids: CSALQGENEQFF. In DNA, the CDR3 is TGCAGCGCCCTACAGGGGGAAAATGAGCAGTTCTTC.

This chain connects TRBV7-6 to TRBJ2-1; possible D gene TRBD2, 6 bases. V gave up 4 bases and J gave up 4 bases, with 17 bases separating them. The germline gives CDR1 SGHVS, CDR2 FNYEAQ. CDR3 length equals 16 residues. CDR3 region: CASSSPLRDSYNEQFF. CDR3 bases: TGTGCCAGCAGCTCCCCCCTCCGGGACTCATACAATGAGCAGTTCTTC.

As regards this clone: Other DNA variants within this sample encode the same CDR3. The chain combines TRBV2 with TRBJ1-4; TRBD1 is a possible D gene (6 bases). From germline, CDR1 is SNHLY and CDR2 FYNNEI. The CDR3 runs 15 residues. Trimming cost V 3 bases and J 3 bases, with 11 bases left between them. The CDR3 DNA sequence: TGTGCCAGCAGTGATCGAGGACAGTCTAATGAAAAACTGTTTTTT. Its translation is CASSDRGQSNEKLFF.

The chain employs TRBV7-9 and TRBJ1-1; no clear D. V lost 4 bases and J 2 bases, leaving 5 bases between the germline ends. The germline V gene has CDR1 SEHNR and CDR2 FQNEAQ (reference sequence). The CDR3 extends over 12 amino acids. In DNA, the CDR3 is TGTGCCAGCAGCTGGAGAAACACTGAAGCTTTCTTT. Translating it yields CASSWRNTEAFF. The full variable domain, in which reference TRBV7-9 and TRBJ1-1 provide the parts outside the CDR3, is DTGVSQNPRHKITKRGQNVTFRCDPISEHNRLYWYRQTLGQGPEFLTYFQNEAQLEKSRLLSDRFSAERPKGSFSTLEIQRTEQGDSAMYLCASSWRNTEAFFGQGTRLTVV.

This clone was counted a few times. V is TRBV7-3 and J is TRBJ2-1; D gene ambiguous. Germline V gene sequence: CDR1 SGHTA, CDR2 FQGTGA. The CDR3 spans 15 residues. The germline V and J ends were trimmed by 2 bases and 2 bases, with 10 bases remaining between them. CDR3 loop: CASSLVPEAYNEQFF. DNA for the CDR3: TGTGCCAGCAGCTTAGTTCCAGAGGCCTACAATGAGCAGTTCTTC. The full variable domain, rest sourced from reference TRBV7-3 and TRBJ2-1, is GAGVSQTPSNKVTEKGKYVELRCDPISGHTALYWYRQSLGQGPEFLIYFQGTGAADDSGLPNDRFFAVRPEGSVSTLKIQRTERGDSAVYLCASSLVPEAYNEQFFGPGTRLTVL.

The V and J genes are TRBV27 and TRBJ1-5, with TRBD1 as a possible D gene (5 bases). The CDR3 is made up of 18 amino acids. The germline CDR1 and CDR2 sequences are MNHEY and SMNVEV (reference sequence). V gave up 1 base and J gave up 0 bases, with 16 bases separating them. The CDR3 DNA is TGTGCCAGCAGTTTATGTTGGGACCACAAGGATAGCAATCAGCCCCAGCATTTT. It encodes CASSLCWDHKDSNQPQHF.

V is TRBV6-5 and J is TRBJ2-3; D gene uncertain. The CDR3 spans 12 residues. The V gene's germline CDR1 is MNHEY and CDR2 SVGAGI. The V end was cut by 5 bases, the J end by 7 bases, with 10 bases between. CDR3 coding DNA: TGTGCCAGCAGTGATGTGGGAAATACGCAGTATTTT. The encoded protein is CASSDVGNTQYF.

The chain carries TRBV4-1 and TRBJ2-3; 8 bases are a match to TRBD2. The V and J ends lost 6 bases and 5 bases, in that order; junction bases with no gene match: 10. The CDR3 covers 15 residues. CDR1 and CDR2 from the germline V gene are MGHRA and YSYEKL. CDR3 DNA sequence: TGCGCCAGCAGTCCGGGGACTAGTTGGGTAGATACGCAGTATTTT. Translated: CASSPGTSWVDTQYF.

To note about this clone: The sample contains more than one DNA sequence encoding this CDR3. The J gene is TRBJ2-7, the V gene TRBV28, with D possibly matching TRBD1 (5 bases). CDR3 length: 12 residues. Germline V gene lookup returns CDR1 MDHEN and CDR2 SYDVKM. With 6 bases removed from V and 1 base from J, the gap between germline ends came to 7 bases. CDR3 amino acids: CASSTGSYEQYF. The CDR3 bases are TGTGCCAGCAGCACAGGTTCCTACGAGCAGTACTTC.

The chain links TRBV5-1 to TRBJ2-4; the D gene is possibly TRBD1 (5 bases). This CDR3 is 17 amino acids long. Per germline, CDR1 SGHRS and CDR2 YFSETQ. Trimming removed 2 bases at V and 0 bases at J, with 15 bases between. The CDR3 region has the DNA TGCGCCAGCAGCTTAAAGGGGCAACAGGTAGCCAAAAACATTCAGTACTTC. Its translation is CASSLKGQQVAKNIQYF.

In DNA form, the CDR3 reads TGTGCCAGCAGCCTACAGGGTAGCTCCTACAATGAGCAGTTCTTC. As protein: CASSLQGSSYNEQFF. This chain uses TRBV9 with TRBJ2-1; TRBD1 might be the D (6 bases). V was shortened by 4 bases and J by 0 bases, with 11 bases between the two germline ends. The CDR3 consists of 15 residues. The germline gives CDR1 SGDLS, CDR2 YYNGEE.

This clone has only one observation. The same CDR3 arises from other DNA sequences in this sample as well. The chain recombines TRBV20-1 with TRBJ1-2; D remains ambiguous. V was shortened by 5 bases and J by 8 bases, with 12 bases between the two germline ends. Germline V lookup: CDR1 DFQATT, CDR2 SNEGSKA (reference sequence). This CDR3 is built from 11 residues. The CDR3 sequence is CSASRLGGYTF. The CDR3 nucleotides read TGCAGTGCTTCACGCCTGGGGGGCTACACCTTC.

The chain carries TRBV5-1 and TRBJ1-1; D unclear. Germline-derived CDR1 and CDR2 are SGHRS and YFSETQ. This CDR3 contains 13 residues. Trimming cost V 4 bases and J 2 bases, with 9 bases left between them. The CDR3 here is CASSQISNTEAFF. CDR3 bases: TGCGCCAGCAGCCAGATTTCAAACACTGAAGCTTTCTTT.

The rearrangement uses TRBV5-6 and TRBJ2-3, with D maybe TRBD2 (5 bases). The germline V gene encodes CDR1 SGHDT and CDR2 YYEEEE. The CDR3 extends over 16 amino acids. V lost 0 bases, J lost 2 bases, and 13 bases lay in between. This CDR3 reads CASSLARGPLTDTQYF. The CDR3, as DNA: TGTGCCAGCAGCTTGGCCCGGGGTCCGCTCACAGATACGCAGTATTTT.

This clone was seen only once. The chain has TRBV28 and TRBJ2-5; 10 nucleotides align to TRBD2. CDR1 and CDR2 from the germline V gene are MDHEN and SYDVKM. J lost 0 bases, V lost 5 bases, and 6 bases had no gene match. The CDR3 is 16 amino acids. CDR3 sequence (DNA): TGTGCCAGCAGTGACCTTAGCGGGAGGTACCAAGAGACCCAGTACTTC. The encoded protein is CASSDLSGRYQETQYF.

The V call is TRBV5-6, the J call TRBJ1-1; weak D call: TRBD1 (5 bases). This CDR3 has 18 residues. From germline, CDR1 is SGHDT and CDR2 YYEEEE. V was shortened by 0 bases and J by 4 bases, with 22 bases between the two germline ends. The CDR3 spells CASSLAFGQGSWATEAFF. The DNA of the CDR3 is TGTGCCAGCAGCTTGGCTTTTGGCCAGGGAAGTTGGGCCACTGAAGCTTTCTTT.

The chain uses TRBV4-1 and TRBJ2-3; D is undetermined. The CDR3 length is 14 residues. V lost 10 bases to trimming and J lost 0 bases, with 14 bases between them. Germline lookup yields CDR1 MGHRA and CDR2 YSYEKL. The CDR3: CATSRATSTDTQYF. The CDR3 DNA is TGCGCCACCAGTAGAGCCACCAGCACAGATACGCAGTATTTT.

The gene calls are TRBV30 and TRBJ2-1; 7 bases fit TRBD1. Per germline, CDR1 GTSNPN and CDR2 SVGIG (reference sequence). The CDR3 has 11 residues. V shed 2 bases, J shed 12 bases, and the junction held 4 bases outside the gene matches. The CDR3 protein is CAWSTGTAQFF. DNA for the CDR3: TGTGCCTGGAGTACCGGGACAGCGCAGTTCTTC.

The V and J genes are TRBV28 and TRBJ1-2; D perhaps matches TRBD1 (5 bases). The CDR3 totals 15 residues. Germline V gives CDR1 MDHEN, CDR2 SYDVKM. Between the trimmed V and J ends, which lost 1 base and 2 bases, there was a span of 11 bases. CDR3 amino acids: CASSLFGGSNYGYTF. DNA of the CDR3: TGTGCCAGCAGTTTATTCGGGGGATCCAACTATGGCTACACCTTC.